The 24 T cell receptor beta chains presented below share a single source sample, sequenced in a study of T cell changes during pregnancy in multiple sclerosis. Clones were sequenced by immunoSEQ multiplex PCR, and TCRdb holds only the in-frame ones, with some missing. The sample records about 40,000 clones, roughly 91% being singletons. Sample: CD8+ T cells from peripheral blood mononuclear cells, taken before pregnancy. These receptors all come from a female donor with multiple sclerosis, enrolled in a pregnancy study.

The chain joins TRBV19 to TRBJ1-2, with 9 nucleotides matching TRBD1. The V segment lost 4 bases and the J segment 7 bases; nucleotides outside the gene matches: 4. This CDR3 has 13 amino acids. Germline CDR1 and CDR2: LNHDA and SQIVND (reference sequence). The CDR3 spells CASSRGQGSGYTF. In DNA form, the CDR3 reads TGTGCCAGTAGTAGGGGACAGGGATCTGGCTACACCTTC.

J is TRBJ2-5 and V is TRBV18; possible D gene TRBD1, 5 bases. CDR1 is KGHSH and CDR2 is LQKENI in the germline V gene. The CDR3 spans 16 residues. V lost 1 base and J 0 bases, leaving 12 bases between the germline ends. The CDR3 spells CASSPRTLGDQETQYF. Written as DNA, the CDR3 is TGTGCCAGCTCACCACGGACGCTAGGGGACCAAGAGACCCAGTACTTC.

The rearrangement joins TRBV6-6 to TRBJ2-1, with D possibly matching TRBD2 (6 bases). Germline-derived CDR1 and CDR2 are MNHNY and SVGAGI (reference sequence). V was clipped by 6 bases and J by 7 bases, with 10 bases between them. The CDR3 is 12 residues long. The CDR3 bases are TGTGCCAGCAGGGTAGCGGTGAATGAGCAGTTCTTC. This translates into CASRVAVNEQFF.

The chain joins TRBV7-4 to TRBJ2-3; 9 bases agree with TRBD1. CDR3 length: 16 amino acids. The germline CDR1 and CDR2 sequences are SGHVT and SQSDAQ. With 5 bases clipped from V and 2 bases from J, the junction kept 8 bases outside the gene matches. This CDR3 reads CASSPQGATHTDTQYF. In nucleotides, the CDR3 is TGTGCCAGCAGCCCACAGGGGGCCACTCACACAGATACGCAGTATTTT.

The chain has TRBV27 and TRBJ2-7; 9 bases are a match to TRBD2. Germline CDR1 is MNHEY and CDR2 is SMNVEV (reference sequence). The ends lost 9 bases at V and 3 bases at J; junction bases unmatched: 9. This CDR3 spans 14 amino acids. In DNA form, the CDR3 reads TGTGCCAGTGGATTTGGGCGGGGGGGCTACGAGCAGTACTTC. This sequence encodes CASGFGRGGYEQYF.

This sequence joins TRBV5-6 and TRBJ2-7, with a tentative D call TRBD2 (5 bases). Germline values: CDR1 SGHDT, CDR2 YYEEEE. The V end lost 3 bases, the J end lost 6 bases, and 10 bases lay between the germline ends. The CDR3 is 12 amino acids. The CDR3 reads CASSWFTSEQYF. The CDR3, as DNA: TGTGCCAGCAGCTGGTTCACTAGCGAGCAGTACTTC. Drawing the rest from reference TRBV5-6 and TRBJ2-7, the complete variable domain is DAGVTQSPTHLIKTRGQQVTLRCSPKSGHDTVSWYQQALGQGPQFIFQYYEEEERQRGNFPDRFSGHQFPNYSSELNVNALLLGDSALYLCASSWFTSEQYFGPGTRLTVT.

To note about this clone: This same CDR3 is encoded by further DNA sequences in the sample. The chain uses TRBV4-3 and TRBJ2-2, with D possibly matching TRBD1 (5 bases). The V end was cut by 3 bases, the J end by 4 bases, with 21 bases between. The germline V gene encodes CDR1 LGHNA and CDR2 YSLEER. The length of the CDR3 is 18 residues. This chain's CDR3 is CASSQELRWGTATGELFF. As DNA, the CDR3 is TGCGCCAGCAGCCAGGAGTTGCGGTGGGGCACAGCCACCGGGGAGCTGTTTTTT.

Here the CDR3 reads CASSPLTHLAMEQYF. The CDR3 DNA reads as TGTGCCAGCAGTCCCCTCACGCACCTCGCTATGGAGCAGTACTTC. The chain employs TRBV27 and TRBJ2-7; no clear D gene. CDR1 and CDR2 (germline): MNHEY, SMNVEV (reference sequence). CDR3 size: 15 residues. V was cut by 5 bases and J by 7 bases, with 21 bases left in between.

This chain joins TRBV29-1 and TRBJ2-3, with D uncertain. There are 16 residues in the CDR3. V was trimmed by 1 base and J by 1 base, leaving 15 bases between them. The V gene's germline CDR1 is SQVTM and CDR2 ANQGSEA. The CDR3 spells CSVEAPSVGGTDTQYF. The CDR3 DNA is TGCAGCGTTGAAGCTCCCTCAGTCGGAGGCACAGATACGCAGTATTTT.

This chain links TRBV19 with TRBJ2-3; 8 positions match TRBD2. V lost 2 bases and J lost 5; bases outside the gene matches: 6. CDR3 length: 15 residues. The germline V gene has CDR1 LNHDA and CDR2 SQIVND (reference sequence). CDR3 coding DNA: TGTGCCAGTAGTATATCGTGGGCGGGAGGAGATACGCAGTATTTT. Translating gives CASSISWAGGDTQYF. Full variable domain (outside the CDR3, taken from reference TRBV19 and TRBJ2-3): DGGITQSPKYLFRKEGQNVTLSCEQNLNHDAMYWYRQDPGQGLRLIYYSQIVNDFQKGDIAEGYSVSREKKESFPLTVTSAQKNPTAFYLCASSISWAGGDTQYFGPGTRLTVL.

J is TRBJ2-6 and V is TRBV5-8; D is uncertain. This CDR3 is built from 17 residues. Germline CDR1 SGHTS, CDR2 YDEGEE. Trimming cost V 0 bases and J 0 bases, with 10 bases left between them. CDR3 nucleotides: TGTGCCAGCAGCTTGGACCCCCAGGACTCTGGGGCCAACGTCCTGACTTTC. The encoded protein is CASSLDPQDSGANVLTF. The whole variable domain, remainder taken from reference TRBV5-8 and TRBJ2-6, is EAGVTQSPTHLIKTRGQQATLRCSPISGHTSVYWYQQALGLGLQFLLWYDEGEERNRGNFPPRFSGRQFPNYSSELNVNALELEDSALYLCASSLDPQDSGANVLTFGAGSRLTVL.

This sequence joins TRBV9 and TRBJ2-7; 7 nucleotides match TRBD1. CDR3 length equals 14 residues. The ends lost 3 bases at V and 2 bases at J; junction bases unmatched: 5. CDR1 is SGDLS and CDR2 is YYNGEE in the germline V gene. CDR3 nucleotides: TGTGCCAGCAGCGCAGAAGACAGGGCCTACGAGCAGTACTTC. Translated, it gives CASSAEDRAYEQYF.

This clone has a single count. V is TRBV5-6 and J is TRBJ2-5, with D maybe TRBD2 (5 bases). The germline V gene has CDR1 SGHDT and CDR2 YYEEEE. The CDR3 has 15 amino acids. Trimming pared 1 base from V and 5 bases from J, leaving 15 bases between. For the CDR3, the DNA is TGTGCCAGCAGCTTGTGGTCGTGGGAGAAGGAGACCCAGTACTTC. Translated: CASSLWSWEKETQYF.

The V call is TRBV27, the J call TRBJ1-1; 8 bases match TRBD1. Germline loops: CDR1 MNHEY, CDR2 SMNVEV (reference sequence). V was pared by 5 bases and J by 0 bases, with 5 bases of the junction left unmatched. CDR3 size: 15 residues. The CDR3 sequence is CASSPRQGLNTEAFF. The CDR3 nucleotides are TGTGCCAGCAGTCCTCGACAGGGGTTGAACACTGAAGCTTTCTTT.

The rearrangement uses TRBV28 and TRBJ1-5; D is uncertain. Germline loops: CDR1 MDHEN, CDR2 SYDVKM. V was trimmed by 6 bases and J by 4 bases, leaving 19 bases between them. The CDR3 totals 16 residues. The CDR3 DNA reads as TGTGCCAGCAGGACAATCTTGAGAAGACCTAATCAGCCCCAGCATTTT. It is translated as CASRTILRRPNQPQHF.

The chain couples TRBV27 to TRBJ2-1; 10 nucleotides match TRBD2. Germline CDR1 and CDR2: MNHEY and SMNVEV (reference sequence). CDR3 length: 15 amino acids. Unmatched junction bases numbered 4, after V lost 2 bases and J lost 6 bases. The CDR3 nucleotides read TGTGCCAGCAGTTTAAGCGGGAGGGCCTTCAATGAGCAGTTCTTC. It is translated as CASSLSGRAFNEQFF.

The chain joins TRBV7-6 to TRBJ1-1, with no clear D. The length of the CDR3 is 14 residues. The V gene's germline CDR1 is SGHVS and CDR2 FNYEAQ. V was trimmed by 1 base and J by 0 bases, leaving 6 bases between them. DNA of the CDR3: TGTGCCAGCAGCTTAGGTCAGGTGAACACTGAAGCTTTCTTT. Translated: CASSLGQVNTEAFF.

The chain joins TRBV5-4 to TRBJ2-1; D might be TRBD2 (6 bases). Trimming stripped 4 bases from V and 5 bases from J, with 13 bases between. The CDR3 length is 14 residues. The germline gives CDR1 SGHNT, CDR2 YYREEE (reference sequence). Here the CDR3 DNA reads TGTGCCAGCAGCCAGGGAGGTTACGACAATGAGCAGTTCTTC. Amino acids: CASSQGGYDNEQFF.

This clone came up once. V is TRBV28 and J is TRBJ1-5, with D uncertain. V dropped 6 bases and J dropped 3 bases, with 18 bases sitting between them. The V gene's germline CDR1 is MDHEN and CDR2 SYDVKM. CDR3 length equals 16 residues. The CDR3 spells CASRLYKLMANQPQHF. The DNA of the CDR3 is TGTGCCAGCAGACTATACAAGTTGATGGCCAATCAGCCCCAGCATTTT. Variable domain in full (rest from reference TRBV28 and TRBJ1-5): DVKVTQSSRYLVKRTGEKVFLECVQDMDHENMFWYRQDPGLGLRLIYFSYDVKMKEKGDIPEGYSVSREKKERFSLILESASTNQTSMYLCASRLYKLMANQPQHFGDGTRLSIL.

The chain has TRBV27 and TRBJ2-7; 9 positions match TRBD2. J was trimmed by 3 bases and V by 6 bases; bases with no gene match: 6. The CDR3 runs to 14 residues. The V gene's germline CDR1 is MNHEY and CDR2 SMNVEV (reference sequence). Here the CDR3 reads CASSPSGIVYEQYF. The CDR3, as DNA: TGTGCCAGCAGCCCTAGCGGGATAGTCTACGAGCAGTACTTC.

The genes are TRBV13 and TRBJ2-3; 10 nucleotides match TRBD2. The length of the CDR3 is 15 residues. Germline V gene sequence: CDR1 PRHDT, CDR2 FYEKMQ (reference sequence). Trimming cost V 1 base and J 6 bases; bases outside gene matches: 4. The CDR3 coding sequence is TGTGCCAGCAGCTTAGACCTAGCGGGAGCCGATACGCAGTATTTT. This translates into CASSLDLAGADTQYF. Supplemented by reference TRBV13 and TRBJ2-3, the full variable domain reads AAGVIQSPRHLIKEKRETATLKCYPIPRHDTVYWYQQGPGQDPQFLISFYEKMQSDKGSIPDRFSAQQFSDYHSELNMSSLELGDSALYFCASSLDLAGADTQYFGPGTRLTVL.

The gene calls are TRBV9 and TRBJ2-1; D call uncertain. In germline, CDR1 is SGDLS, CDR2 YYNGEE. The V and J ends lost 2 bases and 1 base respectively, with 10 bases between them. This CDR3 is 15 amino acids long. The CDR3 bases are TGTGCCAGCAGCGTCACTTACCATTCCTACAATGAGCAGTTCTTC. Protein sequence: CASSVTYHSYNEQFF.

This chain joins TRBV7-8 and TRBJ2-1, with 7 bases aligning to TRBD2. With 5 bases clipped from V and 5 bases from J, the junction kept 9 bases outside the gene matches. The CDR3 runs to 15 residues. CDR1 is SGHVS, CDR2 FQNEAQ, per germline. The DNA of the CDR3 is TGTGCCAGCAGCCCCTTAGGGACTATCAACAATGAGCAGTTCTTC. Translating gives CASSPLGTINNEQFF.

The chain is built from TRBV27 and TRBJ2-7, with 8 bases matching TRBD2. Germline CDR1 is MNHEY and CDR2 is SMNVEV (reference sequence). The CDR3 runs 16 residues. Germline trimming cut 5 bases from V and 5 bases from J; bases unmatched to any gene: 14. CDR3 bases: TGTGCCAGCAGTCCCGCCGGGAGGGGCGCGGTACACGAGCAGTACTTC. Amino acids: CASSPAGRGAVHEQYF.